One sample yielded the 19 T cell receptor beta chains listed below, sequenced in a study of blood T cell repertoires in COVID-19. The protocol was immunoSEQ multiplex PCR, while the TCRdb copy is restricted to in-frame clones and leaves out a portion. The sample has 200,000 to 250,000 clones, about 87% seen once. What was sequenced was peripheral blood. The receptor set was obtained from a man aged 25-40 years with COVID-19, enrolled during active disease.

The chain combines TRBV19 with TRBJ1-2; 10 positions match TRBD1. Per the germline V gene, CDR1 is LNHDA and CDR2 is SQIVND (reference sequence). J gave up 8 bases and V 8 bases, and 8 bases lay outside the gene matches. This CDR3 region has 13 residues. The CDR3 region is CASETGTGVGYTF. The DNA for the CDR3 is TGTGCCAGTGAAACCGGGACAGGGGTCGGCTACACCTTC.

The V gene is TRBV6-5, the J gene TRBJ2-3, with 9 bases that match TRBD2. The CDR3 runs 15 residues. Germline CDR1 and CDR2: MNHEY and SVGAGI. Trimming removed 6 bases from V and 5 bases from J; junction bases left unmatched: 9. CDR3 in DNA: TGTGCCAGCAGAACCGCGGGAGGGCCTATAGATACGCAGTATTTT. Translation gives CASRTAGGPIDTQYF.

This chain joins TRBV18 and TRBJ1-2; 7 bases match TRBD1. The CDR3 runs 16 residues. CDR1 is KGHSH and CDR2 is LQKENI in the germline V gene. The V gene end was trimmed by 1 base and the J gene end by 0 bases; junction bases not matched to a gene: 5. CDR3 protein: CASSPLSQGANYGYTF. The DNA of the CDR3 is TGTGCCAGCTCACCACTATCCCAGGGGGCTAACTATGGCTACACCTTC.

The rearrangement joins TRBV2 to TRBJ1-1; 7 bases map to TRBD1. Looked up from germline, CDR1 is SNHLY and CDR2 is FYNNEI. V was clipped by 8 bases and J by 0 bases; unmatched bases: 9. The CDR3 has 15 amino acids. The CDR3 DNA reads TGTGCCAGCGGGTCCCGGGACAGTGTGAACACTGAAGCTTTCTTT. Encoded protein: CASGSRDSVNTEAFF.

This clone was seen a handful of times. This chain uses TRBV6-1 with TRBJ1-2, with a weak D call TRBD1 (6 bases). V was trimmed by 4 bases and J by 3 bases, leaving 24 bases between them. The V gene's germline CDR1 is MNHNS and CDR2 SASEGT. CDR3 length equals 18 residues. The CDR3 coding sequence is TGTGCCAGCAGTGCCCTGGAGGTTGGGTCGGGGGGCGACTATGGCTACACCTTC. Translating it yields CASSALEVGSGGDYGYTF.

The gene calls are TRBV7-9 and TRBJ2-2; possibly TRBD2 for D (5 bases). Germline CDR1 SEHNR, CDR2 FQNEAQ (reference sequence). V lost 1 base and J lost 13, with 16 bases in between. The CDR3 contains 14 residues. CDR3 residues: CASSLGLAAARLFF. CDR3 in DNA: TGTGCCAGCAGCTTAGGGCTAGCCGCCGCTAGGCTGTTTTTT.

The rearrangement links TRBV10-3 to TRBJ1-1; the D gene is possibly TRBD1 (5 bases). This CDR3 region has 15 residues. The V gene lost 6 bases and the J gene lost 1 base, with 15 bases spanning the gap. Germline values: CDR1 ENHRY, CDR2 SYGVKD. The CDR3 region is CAIRNPNQGNTEAFF. The CDR3 nucleotides are TGTGCCATCAGAAACCCAAACCAGGGGAACACTGAAGCTTTCTTT.

V and J are TRBV29-1 and TRBJ2-3, with D tentatively TRBD2 (6 bases). This CDR3 comprises 14 residues. The germline V and J ends were trimmed by 6 bases and 5 bases, with 18 bases remaining between them. The germline CDR1 and CDR2 sequences are SQVTM and ANQGSEA. CDR3 coding DNA: TGCAGCGTAGGTGGAGGGAGCCATGGAGATACGCAGTATTTT. The encoded protein is CSVGGGSHGDTQYF.

The rearrangement joins TRBV12-3 or TRBV12-4 to TRBJ2-7, with a tentative D call TRBD2 (5 bases). Trimming removed 6 bases from V and 5 bases from J, with 14 bases in between. The CDR3 extends over 13 amino acids. CDR3 DNA sequence: TGTGCCAGCAGCGGGGTCCACGGTAACGAGCAGTACTTC. Encoded protein: CASSGVHGNEQYF.

This clone was seen a single time. This chain connects TRBV5-1 to TRBJ1-4; 11 positions match TRBD1. This CDR3 region has 15 residues. The V gene's germline CDR1 is SGHRS and CDR2 YFSETQ. Trimming removed 4 bases from V and 8 bases from J; junction bases left unmatched: 7. CDR3 bases: TGCGCCAGCAGCGGCTGGACAGGGGGCCGAGAAAAACTGTTTTTT. Protein product: CASSGWTGGREKLFF.

The chain has TRBV2 and TRBJ1-1; TRBD1 might be the D (6 bases). The germline V gene encodes CDR1 SNHLY and CDR2 FYNNEI. The CDR3 is 14 residues long. V was pared by 2 bases and J by 6 bases, with 13 bases between. CDR3 protein: CASSEQGTNAEAFF. The CDR3 DNA sequence: TGTGCCAGCAGTGAACAGGGGACCAACGCTGAAGCTTTCTTT.

The V gene is TRBV15, the J gene TRBJ2-1; 8 bases fit TRBD1. CDR1 is LNHNV, CDR2 YYDKDF, per germline (reference sequence). This CDR3 is 17 amino acids long. Trimming at V came to 0 bases and at J to 9 bases, leaving 13 bases not matched to a gene. The CDR3 region is CATSRDQGQGAQGEQFF. CDR3 sequence (DNA): TGTGCCACCAGCAGAGATCAGGGGCAGGGGGCGCAAGGTGAGCAGTTCTTC.

The V and J genes are TRBV5-6 and TRBJ1-1; TRBD1 might be the D (5 bases). The CDR3 loop spans 16 amino acids. Germline assignment: CDR1 SGHDT and CDR2 YYEEEE. Trimming cost V 4 bases and J 0 bases, with 16 bases left between them. The CDR3 DNA follows: TGTGCCAGCAGCCTCGGACACCTCATATTGAACACTGAAGCTTTCTTT. This sequence encodes CASSLGHLILNTEAFF. Full variable domain (rest looked up from reference TRBV5-6 and TRBJ1-1): DAGVTQSPTHLIKTRGQQVTLRCSPKSGHDTVSWYQQALGQGPQFIFQYYEEEERQRGNFPDRFSGHQFPNYSSELNVNALLLGDSALYLCASSLGHLILNTEAFFGQGTRLTVV.

The V call is TRBV6-5, the J call TRBJ1-1, with 9 bases identical to TRBD1. Trimming removed 7 bases from V and 5 bases from J; junction bases left unmatched: 5. From germline, CDR1 is MNHEY and CDR2 SVGAGI. The CDR3 runs 13 residues. The CDR3 nucleotides read TGTGCCAGCATCATGACAGGGGGAACTGAAGCTTTCTTT. Protein product: CASIMTGGTEAFF.

This clone was counted only a few times. The V call is TRBV7-2, the J call TRBJ2-3; 10 bases are a match to TRBD2. Looked up from germline, CDR1 is SGHTA and CDR2 is FQGNSA. The ends lost 0 bases at V and 5 bases at J; junction bases unmatched: 2. CDR3 length: 15 residues. CDR3 nucleotides: TGTGCCAGCAGCTTAGCTCCTAGCGGGAGAGATACGCAGTATTTT. Encoded protein: CASSLAPSGRDTQYF.

In this sample, this clone turned up once. The chain employs TRBV5-4 and TRBJ2-7; 7 bases match TRBD1. Germline-derived CDR1 and CDR2 are SGHNT and YYREEE (reference sequence). V lost 4 bases, J lost 4 bases, and 8 bases stayed unmatched. The CDR3 length is 14 residues. The CDR3 here is CASSPRDRGYEQYF. CDR3 nucleotides: TGTGCCAGCAGCCCTAGGGACAGAGGTTACGAGCAGTACTTC. The whole variable domain, remainder taken from reference TRBV5-4 and TRBJ2-7, is ETGVTQSPTHLIKTRGQQVTLRCSSQSGHNTVSWYQQALGQGPQFIFQYYREEENGRGNFPPRFSGLQFPNYSSELNVNALELDDSALYLCASSPRDRGYEQYFGPGTRLTVT.

The CDR3 nucleotides are TGTGCCAGCTCACCACCGGCGAGGAGCTCCTACGAGCAGTACTTC. Its protein product is CASSPPARSSYEQYF. The rearrangement joins TRBV18 to TRBJ2-7; D remains unclear. V was cut by 0 bases and J by 0 bases, with 9 bases left in between. The CDR3 contains 15 residues. Germline assignment: CDR1 KGHSH and CDR2 LQKENI.

The rearrangement joins TRBV7-2 to TRBJ2-1; 12 bases line up with TRBD2. The CDR3 runs to 15 residues. Trimming took 3 bases from V and 8 from J; bases not matched to a gene: 5. The germline V gene has CDR1 SGHTA and CDR2 FQGNSA. The CDR3 DNA reads as TGTGCCAGCAGCTTGACTAGCGGGAGTGTTTATGAGCAGTTCTTC. Encoded protein: CASSLTSGSVYEQFF. Filled out from reference TRBV7-2 and TRBJ2-1, the complete variable domain reads GAGVSQSPSNKVTEKGKDVELRCDPISGHTALYWYRQSLGQGLEFLIYFQGNSAPDKSGLPSDRFSAERTGGSVSTLTIQRTQQEDSAVYLCASSLTSGSVYEQFFGPGTRLTVL.

V and J are TRBV7-2 and TRBJ2-7; D is unresolved. Germline CDR1 reads SGHTA; CDR2 reads FQGNSA. Trimming stripped 3 bases from V and 4 bases from J, with 4 bases between. The length of the CDR3 is 11 residues. The CDR3 DNA sequence: TGTGCCAGCAGCTTTCATTACGAGCAGTACTTC. Translation: CASSFHYEQYF.